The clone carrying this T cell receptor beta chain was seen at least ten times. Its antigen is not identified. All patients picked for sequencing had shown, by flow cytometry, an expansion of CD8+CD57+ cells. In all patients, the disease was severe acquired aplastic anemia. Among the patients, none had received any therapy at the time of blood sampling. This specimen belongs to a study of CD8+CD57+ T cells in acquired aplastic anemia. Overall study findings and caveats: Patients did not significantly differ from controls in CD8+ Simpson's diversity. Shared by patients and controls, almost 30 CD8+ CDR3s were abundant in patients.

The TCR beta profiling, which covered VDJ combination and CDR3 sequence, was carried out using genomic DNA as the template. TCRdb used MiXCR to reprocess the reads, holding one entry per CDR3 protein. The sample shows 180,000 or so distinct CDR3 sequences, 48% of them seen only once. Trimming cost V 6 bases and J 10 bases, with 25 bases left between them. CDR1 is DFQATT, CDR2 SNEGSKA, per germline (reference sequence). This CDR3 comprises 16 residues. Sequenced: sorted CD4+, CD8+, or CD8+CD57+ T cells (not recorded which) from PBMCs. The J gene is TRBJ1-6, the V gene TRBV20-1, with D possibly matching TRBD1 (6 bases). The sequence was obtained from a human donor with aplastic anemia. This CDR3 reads CSAVPNSIRGSSPLHF. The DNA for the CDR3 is TGCAGTGCCGTCCCGAACTCTATCAGGGGCTCGTCACCCCTCCACTTT.